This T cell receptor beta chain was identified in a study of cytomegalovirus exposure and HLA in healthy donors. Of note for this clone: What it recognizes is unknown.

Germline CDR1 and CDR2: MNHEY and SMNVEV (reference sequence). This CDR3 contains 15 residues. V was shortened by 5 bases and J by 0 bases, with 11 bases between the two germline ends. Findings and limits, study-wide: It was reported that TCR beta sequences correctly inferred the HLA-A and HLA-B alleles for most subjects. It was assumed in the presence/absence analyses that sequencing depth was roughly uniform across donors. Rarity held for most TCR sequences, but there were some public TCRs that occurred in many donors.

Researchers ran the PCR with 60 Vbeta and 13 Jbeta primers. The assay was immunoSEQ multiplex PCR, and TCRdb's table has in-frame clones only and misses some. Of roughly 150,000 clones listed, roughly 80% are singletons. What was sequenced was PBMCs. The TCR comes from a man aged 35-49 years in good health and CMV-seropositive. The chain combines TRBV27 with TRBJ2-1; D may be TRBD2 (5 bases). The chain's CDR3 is CASSPLGSSYNEQFF. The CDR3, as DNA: TGTGCCAGCAGTCCCCTTGGGAGCTCCTACAATGAGCAGTTCTTC.